This T cell receptor beta chain was found in a study of identical twins (dated by TCRdb to 2016 to 2017). Context from the whole study: TCR alpha and beta repertoires from monozygotic twins, unrelated adults of various ages and cord blood were deep-sequenced to test whether fetal clonotypes persist. Replicate twin experiments were performed at different times using different library preparation protocols to rule out contamination. What the work shows at the level of the full study, not this receptor alone: Compared with coincidental sharing between unrelated individuals, out-of-frame TCR alpha sequences shared between twins showed an excess of sequences with low generation probability. Zero-insertion analyses could be partly confounded by invariant T cells such as MAIT and iNKT, although diverse VJ usage argued against such confounding for most clonotypes. A weaker excess of twin sharing was found in beta out-of-frame sequences because the signal-to-noise ratio was lowered by fewer shared sequences. Recombination models systematically underestimated out-of-frame TCR alpha sharing in monozygotic twins but agreed with sharing between unrelated individuals. Fewer insertions were carried by abundant cord blood beta clonotypes, a similar but weaker trend appeared in young adult naive repertoires, and no such trend appeared in memory repertoires. Because the same donors could not be followed over many years, the conclusions relied on cross-sectional statistical analysis.

Library preparation employed 5' RACE. Sequencing instrument: Illumina HiSeq 2000. A universal primer binding site was introduced by template switching, and a unique molecular identifier was present in the final cDNA, enabling accurate counting of TCR cDNA molecules. First-strand cDNA for TCR alpha and beta chains was synthesized from specific primers in the conserved constant-segment region. To control for contamination, every cDNA library was double barcoded, receiving both a SMART-Mk sample barcode and Illumina barcodes. Two successive PCR steps introduced TruSeq adapter sequences along with Illumina sample barcodes. The TCR alpha and beta cDNA libraries were sequenced on the Illumina HiSeq platform using custom primers. Turning to the authors' computational methods: MiGEC processed the raw reads to extract unique molecular identifiers, while MiXCR was used to determine the CDR3 positions. Recombination models were inferred per individual with the repgenHMM and IGoR tools using an EM algorithm. Shared clonotype analysis was performed with the tcR package in R, normalizing sharing by the product of cloneset sizes. To study raw recombination free of thymic and clonal selection effects, out-of-frame nonproductive sequences were analyzed. TCRdb applied fastp at Q25 and MiXCR to the public reads, then kept only in-frame beta chains. Under each unique CDR3 protein, matching rows form one entry showing the most common genes and DNA. None of the V and J calls come from the authors' own analysis; TCRdb made them. This sample holds around 1.7 million distinct CDR3 sequences; less than 35% were observed only once. The ten largest clonotypes hold over 0.25% of the sample.

This clonotype was detected only a few times. What antigen it recognizes has not been identified. Per-base quality was not reported, and no clone a single base away is much larger than it. Every donor in the study was a healthy Caucasian. Based on the germline V gene, the CDR1 and CDR2 sequences are MGHDK and SYGVNS. V loses 2 bases of germline sequence and J loses 6 bases, and the interval between the two ends is 9 bases. The cysteine opens and the phenylalanine closes a CDR3 of 13 amino acids. Of all the DNA, just the CDR3 is kept, 39 bases in frame from base 1. Sequenced input: cord blood. The clonotype was recovered from a newborn girl in good health. This sequence uses TRBV25-1 and TRBJ2-3, with the D gene not confidently named. The nucleotides read TGTGCCAGCAGTGAACAAAGGGCGGATACGCAGTATTTT. It translates to CASSEQRADTQYF.